The 14 T cell receptor beta chains below come from one sample, sequenced in a study of identical twins (dated by TCRdb to about 2016). Libraries were built with 5' RACE. These reads were obtained on an Illumina HiSeq 2000. TCRdb reran the public reads through fastp at Q25 and MiXCR, keeping productive beta chains. Under each unique CDR3 protein, matching rows form one entry showing the most common genes and DNA. The sample records 520,000 or so distinct CDR3 sequences, about 20% of which are singletons. Jointly, the top ten make up 0.75% to 0.95% of the sample. These data also featured in a second study, about T cells expressing NK-cell markers.

The sample was CD4+ T cells sorted from blood. Every receptor here comes from a woman between 18 and 29 years old in good health.

This clonotype has a count of ten or more. The chain couples TRBV20-1 to TRBJ1-5; D unclear. The ends were cut back, 2 bases at V and 5 bases at J, with 16 bases in the middle. The CDR3 runs to 15 residues. Germline CDR1 DFQATT, CDR2 SNEGSKA (reference sequence). The CDR3 loop is CSARSVQSLDQPQHF. CDR3 sequence (DNA): TGCAGTGCTAGATCGGTGCAGAGCCTGGATCAGCCCCAGCATTTT.

This chain links TRBV20-1 with TRBJ1-6, with D hard to call. This CDR3 has 15 amino acids. Germline CDR1 and CDR2: DFQATT and SNEGSKA (reference sequence). Deletions cut 1 base from V and 8 bases from J, with 15 bases between. The DNA of the CDR3 is TGCAGTGCTAGAGCTTCGGGCAGCATATATTCACCCCTCCACTTT. It codes for CSARASGSIYSPLHF.

In its sample, this clonotype was seen a few times. The CDR3 loop reads CASSQVDSGYEAFF. In DNA form, the CDR3 reads TGTGCCAGCAGCCAAGTTGACAGCGGATATGAAGCTTTCTTT. The chain carries TRBV3-1 and TRBJ1-1; a weak D match, TRBD1 (5 bases). V dropped 1 base and J dropped 7 bases, with 13 bases sitting between them. Germline assignment: CDR1 LGHDT and CDR2 YNNKEL (reference sequence). This CDR3 has 14 amino acids.

V usage is TRBV4-3 and J usage is TRBJ2-1, with D tentatively TRBD1 (6 bases). CDR1 and CDR2 (germline): LGHNA, YSLEER. The CDR3 runs to 13 residues. V was cut by 3 bases and J by 8 bases, with 11 bases left in between. In DNA form, the CDR3 reads TGCGCCAGCAGCCACCTCAGGGGTGATGAGCAGTTCTTC. This codes for CASSHLRGDEQFF.

This chain joins TRBV7-9 and TRBJ2-4; D may be TRBD2 (5 bases). This CDR3 spans 12 amino acids. V dropped 8 bases and J dropped 8 bases, with 13 bases sitting between them. Per germline, CDR1 SEHNR and CDR2 FQNEAQ (reference sequence). For the CDR3, the DNA is TGTGCCAGCCAGAAGGGAGCGGACATTCAGTACTTC. Translation gives CASQKGADIQYF. The variable domain in full, completed from reference TRBV7-9 and TRBJ2-4, reads DTGVSQNPRHKITKRGQNVTFRCDPISEHNRLYWYRQTLGQGPEFLTYFQNEAQLEKSRLLSDRFSAERPKGSFSTLEIQRTEQGDSAMYLCASQKGADIQYFGAGTRLSVL.

The rearrangement joins TRBV12-3 or TRBV12-4 to TRBJ2-1; D unclear. With 11 bases removed from V and 12 bases from J, the gap between germline ends came to 14 bases. The CDR3 has 10 amino acids. CDR3 protein: CASSSVGQFF. The CDR3 nucleotides are TGTGCCTCAAGTTCCGTCGGGCAGTTCTTC.

The chain has TRBV14 and TRBJ2-1; TRBD2 aligns across 12 bases. The CDR3 is made up of 20 amino acids. Germline trimming cut 1 base from V and 0 bases from J; bases unmatched to any gene: 10. Germline CDR1 is SGHDN and CDR2 is FVKESK. CDR3 amino acids: CASSQALAGGSRSSYNEQFF. For the CDR3, the DNA is TGTGCCAGCAGCCAAGCCCTAGCGGGGGGGTCGAGAAGCTCCTACAATGAGCAGTTCTTC.

The V call is TRBV5-1, the J call TRBJ1-1, with D maybe TRBD1 (5 bases). CDR3 length: 15 amino acids. Trimming cost V 2 bases and J 4 bases, with 15 bases left between them. CDR1 is SGHRS, CDR2 YFSETQ, per germline. The CDR3 is CASSFLTPGTTEAFF. The CDR3 nucleotides are TGCGCCAGCAGCTTTTTGACCCCGGGGACCACTGAAGCTTTCTTT. The whole variable domain, remainder taken from reference TRBV5-1 and TRBJ1-1, is KAGVTQTPRYLIKTRGQQVTLSCSPISGHRSVSWYQQTPGQGLQFLFEYFSETQRNKGNFPGRFSGRQFSNSRSEMNVSTLELGDSALYLCASSFLTPGTTEAFFGQGTRLTVV.

This clonotype was recorded only once. The chain links TRBV7-2 to TRBJ2-7, with TRBD2 as a possible D gene (6 bases). V lost 5 bases and J 1 base, leaving 15 bases between the germline ends. Germline lookup yields CDR1 SGHTA and CDR2 FQGNSA. This CDR3 region has 15 residues. CDR3 protein: CASSLLAMLSYEQYF. In DNA, the CDR3 is TGTGCCAGCAGCCTACTAGCCATGCTTTCCTACGAGCAGTACTTC.

The table lists this clonotype with a few counts. The CDR3 nucleotides read TGTGCCAGCAGTTTATCCGGGGGGCTGGGTCAGGCTTTCTTT. As protein: CASSLSGGLGQAFF. The genes are TRBV12-3 or TRBV12-4 and TRBJ1-1, with D perhaps TRBD1 (6 bases). V lost 2 bases, J lost 11 bases, and 18 bases lay in between. CDR3 size: 14 residues.

The CDR3, as DNA: TGTGCCAGCAGCCCGGGGTACAAGAGAGCCCAGTACTTC. It encodes CASSPGYKRAQYF. This chain uses TRBV7-2 with TRBJ2-5, with D tentatively TRBD2 (5 bases). CDR3 length: 13 residues. The V gene's germline CDR1 is SGHTA and CDR2 FQGNSA. V gave up 5 bases and J gave up 9 bases, with 16 bases separating them.

J is TRBJ2-2 and V is TRBV5-1, with D hard to call. The germline V and J ends were trimmed by 2 bases and 4 bases, with 12 bases remaining between them. The length of the CDR3 is 15 residues. CDR1 is SGHRS and CDR2 is YFSETQ in the germline V gene. The CDR3 loop reads CASSLDNPPTGELFF. CDR3 DNA: TGCGCCAGCAGCTTAGACAATCCCCCCACCGGGGAGCTGTTTTTT.

The J gene is TRBJ2-3, the V gene TRBV20-1; 7 bases line up with TRBD2. This CDR3 contains 14 residues. With V trimmed by 3 bases and J by 3 bases, 6 bases remained unmatched. Germline V gene lookup returns CDR1 DFQATT and CDR2 SNEGSKA (reference sequence). The CDR3 protein is CSARGFGGTDTQYF. The CDR3 DNA reads TGCAGTGCTAGGGGTTTCGGGGGGACAGATACGCAGTATTTT.

This clonotype has at least ten counts. The chain has TRBV20-1 and TRBJ2-1; 10 positions match TRBD1. The CDR3 is made up of 18 amino acids. Germline loops: CDR1 DFQATT, CDR2 SNEGSKA (reference sequence). V dropped 0 bases and J dropped 1; count of bases not matched to a gene: 9. The CDR3 is CSARDLAGTGDSYNEQFF. The CDR3, as DNA: TGCAGTGCTAGAGATCTAGCCGGGACAGGGGATTCCTACAATGAGCAGTTCTTC.